The 28 T cell receptor beta chains below were found in one sample sequenced in a study of T cells expressing NK-cell markers. TCRdb reprocessed the 5' RACE reads; each CDR3 protein has one entry and no DNA is given. Its table records approximately 550,000 distinct CDR3 sequences. The sample consisted of blood T cells: a sorted CD56 or NKG2C T cell subset, CD4+ or CD8+ T cells, or bulk PBMC T cells (not recorded which). These receptors were taken from a man younger than 30 in good health.

The chain has TRBV10-3 and TRBJ2-3; as DNA is missing, the TRBD2 call by TCRdb cannot be tested. Per germline, CDR1 ENHRY and CDR2 SYGVKD. The CDR3 consists of 15 residues. The CDR3 is CAIMGTNLYTDTQYF.

CDR3 loop: CASSHSSQSSNQPQHF. The V call is TRBV5-6, the J call TRBJ1-5. The CDR3 runs 16 residues. CDR1 and CDR2 from the germline V gene are SGHDT and YYEEEE.

The chain is built from TRBV6-5 and TRBJ2-7; no DNA is available, so the TRBD1 call from TCRdb remains unchecked. The CDR3 spans 12 residues. CDR1 and CDR2 from the germline V gene are MNHEY and SVGAGI. CDR3 region: CASSKTGIEQYF.

The chain couples TRBV5-1 to TRBJ2-1; TCRdb returns TRBD2, unconfirmable since there is no DNA. CDR3 length: 18 amino acids. Looked up from germline, CDR1 is SGHRS and CDR2 is YFSETQ. CDR3 protein: CASSSYSLGGSGYNEQFF.

The chain carries TRBV6-1 and TRBJ2-2; TCRdb picks TRBD1, but there is no DNA to check that call. In germline, CDR1 is MNHNS, CDR2 SASEGT. This CDR3 has 15 residues. The CDR3 region is CASSLGTGRTGELFF.

The chain uses TRBV30 and TRBJ2-7; TCRdb calls TRBD2, which cannot be checked without DNA. The CDR3 totals 17 residues. The germline gives CDR1 GTSNPN, CDR2 SVGIG (reference sequence). The CDR3 is CAWSVPAFPDGRAEQYF.

The chain has TRBV7-2 and TRBJ2-2; TCRdb proposes TRBD1, but this gene call is untestable without DNA. Germline V gene data show CDR1 as SGHTA and CDR2 as FQGNSA. This CDR3 region has 14 residues. CDR3 region: CASSPQGAIGELFF.

V and J are TRBV7-6 and TRBJ2-3; TCRdb indicates TRBD1, and absent DNA this call remains unverified. This CDR3 spans 16 amino acids. CDR1 and CDR2 (germline): SGHVS, FNYEAQ. This CDR3 is CASSPNTGGGTDTQYF.

This chain joins TRBV2 and TRBJ2-2; TCRdb selects TRBD2, and the lack of DNA leaves this call unchecked. The CDR3 has 17 amino acids. Germline values: CDR1 SNHLY, CDR2 FYNNEI. The CDR3 here is CASSARTSAQGSGELFF.

The V call is TRBV5-5, the J call TRBJ2-1; TCRdb reports TRBD2, a call that lacks DNA to check it against. CDR1 and CDR2 from the germline V gene are SGHKS and YYEKEE (reference sequence). The CDR3 totals 15 residues. CDR3 amino acids: CASSSTRTSGSGKFF.

V is TRBV28 and J is TRBJ2-1; TCRdb calls TRBD2, which cannot be checked without DNA. The CDR3 sequence is 15 residues long. Germline assignment: CDR1 MDHEN and CDR2 SYDVKM. This chain's CDR3 is CASRRASGRFNEQFF.

This sequence joins TRBV25-1 and TRBJ2-2; checking the TCRdb D call of TRBD2 is not possible without DNA. This CDR3 comprises 17 residues. Germline loops: CDR1 MGHDK, CDR2 SYGVNS. CDR3: CASSEYLKSGRAGELFF.

J is TRBJ2-5 and V is TRBV24-1; TCRdb lists TRBD1, though no DNA is available to test this call. Germline CDR1 is KGHDR and CDR2 is SFDVKD. The CDR3 covers 15 residues. CDR3 sequence: CATSDLGTGEETQYF.

The chain has TRBV5-1 and TRBJ1-5; TCRdb indicates TRBD1, and absent DNA this call remains unverified. Per the germline V gene, CDR1 is SGHRS and CDR2 is YFSETQ. This CDR3 spans 16 amino acids. CDR3 protein: CASSLDAGDGNQPQHF.

The chain joins TRBV5-1 to TRBJ2-2; TCRdb gives TRBD1 as the D gene, but with no DNA this cannot be confirmed. The CDR3 runs 16 residues. From germline, CDR1 is SGHRS and CDR2 YFSETQ. This chain's CDR3 is CASSEYRDTRLRELFF.

The genes are TRBV6-4 and TRBJ2-1; TCRdb's D call of TRBD2 is untestable without DNA. Germline CDR1 is MRHNA and CDR2 is SNTAGT. CDR3 length: 14 residues. CDR3 region: CASSVSRSGGEQFF.

CDR3 amino acids: CASSPIPRGESYNEQFF. This sequence joins TRBV27 and TRBJ2-1; TCRdb's D gene call, TRBD1, goes unchecked for lack of DNA. The CDR3 spans 17 residues. Germline V gives CDR1 MNHEY, CDR2 SMNVEV (reference sequence).

The chain couples TRBV29-1 to TRBJ2-3; TCRdb's D call, TRBD2, is unchecked because there is no DNA. Germline CDR1 and CDR2: SQVTM and ANQGSEA. The CDR3 runs 16 residues. CDR3 residues: CSVVSPRKAGGNTQYF.

The V and J genes are TRBV2 and TRBJ2-3; TCRdb lists TRBD2, though no DNA is available to test this call. The CDR3 totals 15 residues. CDR1 and CDR2 from the germline V gene are SNHLY and FYNNEI. CDR3 residues: CASSEPSGRSDTQYF.

J is TRBJ2-2 and V is TRBV5-6; TCRdb's D call, TRBD1, is unchecked because there is no DNA. CDR1 and CDR2 (germline): SGHDT, YYEEEE. CDR3 length equals 16 residues. The CDR3: CASSFRSDRLTGELFF.

The J gene is TRBJ2-1, the V gene TRBV6-1; without DNA, the TCRdb call of TRBD2 cannot be checked. The CDR3 sequence is 14 residues long. CDR1 and CDR2 (germline): MNHNS, SASEGT. CDR3 in amino acids: CASTKGGRNNEQFF.

The chain is built from TRBV12-3 or TRBV12-4 and TRBJ1-5; the D call of TRBD1 rests on TCRdb alone, since no DNA is present to check it. CDR3 length: 15 amino acids. The CDR3 loop reads CASSQAQGGGQPQHF.

The rearrangement joins TRBV20-1 to TRBJ1-2. CDR3 length equals 13 residues. From germline, CDR1 is DFQATT and CDR2 SNEGSKA (reference sequence). CDR3 sequence: CSVFSIHGDGYTF.

This chain links TRBV7-8 with TRBJ2-1; TCRdb names TRBD2, which stays unverified in the absence of DNA. This CDR3 comprises 15 residues. Germline values: CDR1 SGHVS, CDR2 FQNEAQ. The chain's CDR3 is CASREETSGYNEQFF.

V gene TRBV12-3 or TRBV12-4 combines with J gene TRBJ1-2; TCRdb gives TRBD1 as the D gene, but with no DNA this cannot be confirmed. The CDR3 has 14 residues. CDR3 region: CASSLTGTAYGYTF.

The gene calls are TRBV6-5 and TRBJ1-5. The CDR3 sequence is 15 residues long. Per the germline V gene, CDR1 is MNHEY and CDR2 is SVGAGI. The CDR3 spells CASSYGHISDQPQHF.

The CDR3 sequence is CATSGPGGANIQYF. The genes are TRBV15 and TRBJ2-4; absent DNA, TCRdb's TRBD1 call cannot be checked. The CDR3 contains 14 residues. Germline CDR1 is LNHNV and CDR2 is YYDKDF (reference sequence).

The J gene is TRBJ2-7, the V gene TRBV25-1; as DNA is missing, the TRBD2 call by TCRdb cannot be tested. This CDR3 region has 15 residues. Germline V gene lookup returns CDR1 MGHDK and CDR2 SYGVNS. CDR3 sequence: CASNSLIAGTYEQYF.